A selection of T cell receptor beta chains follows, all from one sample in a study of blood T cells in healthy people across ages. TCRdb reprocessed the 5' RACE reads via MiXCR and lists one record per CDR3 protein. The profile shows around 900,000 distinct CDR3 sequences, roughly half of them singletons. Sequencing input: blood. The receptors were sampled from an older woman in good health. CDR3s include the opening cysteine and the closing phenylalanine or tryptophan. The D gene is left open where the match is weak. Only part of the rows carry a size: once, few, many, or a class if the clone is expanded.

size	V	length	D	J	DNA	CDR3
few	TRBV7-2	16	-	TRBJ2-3	TGTGCCAGCAGCTTCCCATACGGGAACGAATCAGATACGCAGTATTTT	CASSFPYGNESDTQYF
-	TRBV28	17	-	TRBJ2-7	TGTGCCAGCAGTTTAAGAGGGACCCGGGGGGCGCGTTACGAGCAGTACTTC	CASSLRGTRGARYEQYF
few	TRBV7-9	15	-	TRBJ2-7	TGTGCCAGCAGCTCACTCCGACATCCCGGCTACGAGCAGTACTTC	CASSSLRHPGYEQYF
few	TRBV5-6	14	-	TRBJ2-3	TGTGCCAGCAGCTTGATCAATTCGGCGGATACGCAGTATTTT	CASSLINSADTQYF
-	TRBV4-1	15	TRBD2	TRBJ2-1	TGCGCCAGCAGACCTAGCGGGAGATTCTACAATGAGCAGTTCTTC	CASRPSGRFYNEQFF
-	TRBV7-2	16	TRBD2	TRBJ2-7	TGTGCCAGCAGCTTAGGCCGACGCGGGAGACTTGGCGAGCAGTACTTC	CASSLGRRGRLGEQYF
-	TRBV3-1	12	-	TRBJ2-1	TGTGCCAGCAGCCAACGCCACAATGAGCAGTTCTTC	CASSQRHNEQFF
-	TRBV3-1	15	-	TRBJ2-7	TGTGCCAGCAGCCAATACCACTTGAGCTCCTACGAGCAGTACTTC	CASSQYHLSSYEQYF
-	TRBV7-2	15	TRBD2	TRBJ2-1	TGTGCCAGCGGTACAAGACTAGCGGGGGGCAATGAGCAGTTCTTC	CASGTRLAGGNEQFF
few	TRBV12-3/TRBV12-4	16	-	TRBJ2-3	TGTGCCAGCAGTCCCTTCCGGAACGTCAAGCCAGATACGCAGTATTTT	CASSPFRNVKPDTQYF